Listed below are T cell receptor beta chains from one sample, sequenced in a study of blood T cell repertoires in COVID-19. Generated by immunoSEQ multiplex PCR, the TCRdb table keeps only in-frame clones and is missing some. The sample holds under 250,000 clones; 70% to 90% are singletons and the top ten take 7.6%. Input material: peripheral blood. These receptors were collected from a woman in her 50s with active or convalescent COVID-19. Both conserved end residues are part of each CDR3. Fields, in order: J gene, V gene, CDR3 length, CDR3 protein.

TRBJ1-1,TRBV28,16,CASSNIQGADSTEAFF
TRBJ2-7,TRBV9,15,CASSELPSGGYEQYF
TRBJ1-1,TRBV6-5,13,CASSYTTNTEAFF
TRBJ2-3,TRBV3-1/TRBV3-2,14,CASSRGKGTDTQYF
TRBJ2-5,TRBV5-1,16,CASSLTATSGLETQYF
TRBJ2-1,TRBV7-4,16,CASRPWRGIPLERQFF
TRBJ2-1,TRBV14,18,CASSQEPQGRTSFHEQFF
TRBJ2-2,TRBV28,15,CASSLSPGGSGELFF
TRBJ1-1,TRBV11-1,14,CASSFSRGITEAFF
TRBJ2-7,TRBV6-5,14,CASTGTGGIGEQYF
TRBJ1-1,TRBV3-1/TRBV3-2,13,CASSHGGGTEAFF
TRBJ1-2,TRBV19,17,CASSYKYGQGDNYGYTF
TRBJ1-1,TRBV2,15,CASRKQGVPNTEAFF
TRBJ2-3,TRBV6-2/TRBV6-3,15,CASSYSARSTDTQYF
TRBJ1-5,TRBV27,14,CASSPQGPNQPQHF
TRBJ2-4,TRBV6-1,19,CASSEAPLGLAGGKNIQYF
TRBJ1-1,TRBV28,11,CTSSGFDEAFF
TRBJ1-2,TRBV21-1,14,CASYGGNQYYGYTF
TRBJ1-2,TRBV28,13,CASSLSGGNGYTF
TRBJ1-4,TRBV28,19,CASSLKGQGYAATNEKLFF
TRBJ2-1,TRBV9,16,CASSVIGQGYYNEQFF
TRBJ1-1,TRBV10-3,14,CAISVRGRITEAFF
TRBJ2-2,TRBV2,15,CASASQGRYTGELFF
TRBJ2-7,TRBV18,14,CASSPAVGSYEQYF
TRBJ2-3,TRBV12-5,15,CASARDRPGTDTQYF
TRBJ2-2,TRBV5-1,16,CASSLAQRGLTGELFF
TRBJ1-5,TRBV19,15,CASKSRDRGHEPQHF
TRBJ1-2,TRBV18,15,CASSPPTGPDYGYTF
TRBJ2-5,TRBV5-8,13,CASSTDRGETQYF
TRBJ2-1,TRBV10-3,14,CAISAPDRDREQFF
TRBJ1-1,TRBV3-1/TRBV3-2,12,CASSQHGAEAFF
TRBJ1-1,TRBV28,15,CASSLTGQGITEAFF
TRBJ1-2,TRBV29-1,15,CSVVTMTGGDYGYTF